This T cell receptor (beta chain) was captured in a study of technical replicates of blood from a handful of donors. The germline V and J ends were trimmed by 5 bases and 4 bases, with 11 bases remaining between them. The germline CDR1 and CDR2 sequences are SGHVS and FQNEAQ. The CDR3 is made up of 13 amino acids. Measured with immunoSEQ multiplex PCR; TCRdb has only the in-frame clones, and not every one. The table lists approximately 92,000 clones, 95% of them singletons, with roughly 0.33% in the top ten. Sequencing was done on a sample of T cells isolated from PBMCs. The TCR comes from a human donor in good health. V gene TRBV7-8 combines with J gene TRBJ1-1; the D gene is possibly TRBD1 (6 bases). The CDR3 sequence is CASSTIQGTEAFF. The CDR3 DNA sequence: TGTGCCAGCAGCACGATACAGGGCACTGAAGCTTTCTTT. Supplemented by reference TRBV7-8 and TRBJ1-1, the full variable domain reads GAGVSQSPRYKVAKRGQDVALRCDPISGHVSLFWYQQALGQGPEFLTYFQNEAQLDKSGLPSDRFFAERPEGSVSTLKIQRTQQEDSAVYLCASSTIQGTEAFFGQGTRLTVV.